The clone carrying this T cell receptor (beta chain) was counted between two and nine times. Its target is unknown. In the PCR, 60 Vbeta and 13 Jbeta primers were used. Repertoires were generated with immunoSEQ multiplex PCR, while TCRdb's copy carries only in-frame clones and drops some. The top ten hold about 2.2% of the sample, which has roughly 280,000 clones, just over 70% seen once. The sample comes from a study of cytomegalovirus exposure and HLA in healthy donors. Whole-study context: Earlier sequencing of about 179 million T cells yielded roughly 100 million unique TCR beta sequences.

Germline assignment: CDR1 SQVTM and CDR2 ANQGSEA. The V and J ends lost 7 bases and 1 base respectively, with 14 bases between them. The CDR3 covers 14 residues. Overall study findings and caveats: Upon later analysis, HLA-associated TCR beta chains proved more clonally expanded than other, equally common chains.

V usage is TRBV29-1 and J usage is TRBJ2-1; possibly TRBD2 for D (6 bases). Sequencing was done on a sample of PBMCs. This TCR was recovered from a female donor in good health and CMV-seronegative. The chain's CDR3 is CSAGEAGSYNEQFF. CDR3 DNA sequence: TGCAGCGCTGGAGAAGCGGGTTCCTACAATGAGCAGTTCTTC.